Shown below are 23 T cell receptor beta chains from a single sample sequenced in a study of T cell repertoires in cytomegalovirus infection (dated by TCRdb to about 2019). Instrument used: Illumina HiSeq 1500. In-frame beta chains were kept once TCRdb had trimmed the public reads at Q25 with fastp and called clones with MiXCR. Rows are combined by CDR3 protein, so each entry shows the most common genes and DNA. The sample records about 260,000 distinct CDR3 sequences, around 15% of which are singletons. Of the sample, roughly 8.7% is held by the ten largest clones. Material: PBMCs. These receptor sequences come from a human donor in good health (CMV status not recorded). Some clones in this sample may be carry-over from other donors' samples.

This clonotype showed up just a few times. J is TRBJ2-1 and V is TRBV12-3 or TRBV12-4; 12 bases fit TRBD2. This CDR3 region has 14 residues. With 5 bases clipped from V and 12 bases from J, the junction kept 8 bases outside the gene matches. The CDR3 is CASSRTSGTQVQFF. CDR3 in DNA: TGTGCCAGCAGTCGGACTAGCGGGACCCAGGTGCAGTTCTTC.

Comment on this clonotype: One end of the junction fails to match germline, which may point to a read error. This chain's CDR3 is CASSLEDSARAF. DNA for the CDR3: TGTGCCAGCAGCTTGGAAGACAGTGCTCGGGCTTTC. The chain carries TRBV5-6 and TRBJ1-2; tentatively, D is TRBD1 (5 bases). CDR3 length: 12 amino acids. CDR1 is SGHDT and CDR2 is YYEEEE in the germline V gene.

At least ten counts were recorded for this clonotype. The CDR3 nucleotides read TGTGCCAGCAGCTCGACCGGGACCATCTATGGCTACACCTTC. It yields the protein CASSSTGTIYGYTF. The chain recombines TRBV7-2 with TRBJ1-2, with D possibly being TRBD1 (5 bases). This CDR3 is 14 amino acids long. CDR1 SGHTA and CDR2 FQGNSA come from the germline V gene. V lost 4 bases, J lost 4 bases, and 13 bases lay in between.

This rearrangement joins TRBV10-3 to TRBJ2-1; 8 nucleotides match TRBD2. The germline V gene has CDR1 ENHRY and CDR2 SYGVKD. The CDR3 has 16 amino acids. V dropped 10 bases and J dropped 8; count of bases not matched to a gene: 19. This chain's CDR3 is CATRVASGPRWDEQFF. The CDR3 nucleotides read TGTGCCACCCGGGTGGCTAGCGGGCCACGTTGGGATGAGCAGTTCTTC.

This clonotype was counted ten times or more. The chain is built from TRBV5-6 and TRBJ2-7; no firm D call. In germline, CDR1 is SGHDT, CDR2 YYEEEE. The CDR3 sequence is 13 residues long. The germline V and J ends were trimmed by 2 bases and 2 bases, with 8 bases remaining between them. The CDR3 region has the DNA TGTGCCAGCAGCTTAGGTGGTCCCTACGAGCAGTACTTC. Protein: CASSLGGPYEQYF.

In its sample, this clonotype was seen many times. This chain connects TRBV6-6 to TRBJ2-2, with 7 bases matching TRBD2. Trimming took 5 bases from V and 0 from J; bases not matched to a gene: 3. The CDR3 totals 15 residues. In germline, CDR1 is MNHNY, CDR2 SVGAGI (reference sequence). The CDR3 region is CASSNLAANTGELFF. CDR3 nucleotides: TGTGCCAGCAGTAATCTAGCGGCGAACACCGGGGAGCTGTTTTTT.

This clonotype was seen many times. The V and J genes are TRBV7-2 and TRBJ2-3, with 7 bases that match TRBD2. This CDR3 has 13 residues. Germline V gene sequence: CDR1 SGHTA, CDR2 FQGNSA. Unmatched junction bases numbered 7, after V lost 4 bases and J lost 9 bases. The chain's CDR3 is CASSSAPSGTQYF. CDR3 nucleotide sequence: TGTGCCAGCAGCTCAGCCCCTAGCGGAACGCAGTATTTT.

The CDR3 DNA sequence: TGCAGCGTTGCCACCAGGCTGAACACTGAAGCTTTCTTT. Translating it yields CSVATRLNTEAFF. This chain links TRBV29-1 with TRBJ1-1; D not certain. This CDR3 is built from 13 residues. Trimming cost V 4 bases and J 0 bases, with 9 bases left between them. Per germline, CDR1 SQVTM and CDR2 ANQGSEA.

This clonotype was seen more than once but under ten times. The chain is built from TRBV20-1 and TRBJ2-2; D gene ambiguous. This CDR3 region has 15 residues. Trimming removed 6 bases from V and 1 base from J, with 15 bases in between. Germline CDR1 DFQATT, CDR2 SNEGSKA (reference sequence). The CDR3 protein is CSATPVSRNTGELFF. The CDR3 DNA follows: TGCAGTGCCACCCCTGTTAGCAGGAACACCGGGGAGCTGTTTTTT.

In its sample, this clonotype was seen a few times. The rearrangement uses TRBV20-1 and TRBJ1-2, with no clear D. Deletions cut 3 bases from V and 3 bases from J, with 5 bases between. Germline V CDR1 and CDR2: DFQATT, SNEGSKA (reference sequence). The CDR3 runs 11 residues. CDR3 sequence (DNA): TGCAGTGCTAGTGCTGACTATGGCTACACCTTC. This sequence encodes CSASADYGYTF.

This chain joins TRBV3-1 and TRBJ1-4; 9 positions agree with TRBD1. The CDR3 has 16 amino acids. Germline lookup yields CDR1 LGHDT and CDR2 YNNKEL (reference sequence). Trimming cost V 3 bases and J 1 base; bases outside gene matches: 3. DNA of the CDR3: TGTGCCAGCAGCCATAGACAGGGGGTAACTAATGAAAAACTGTTTTTT. Amino acids: CASSHRQGVTNEKLFF.

This clonotype was found a few times. The rearrangement links TRBV27 to TRBJ1-2; the D gene is possibly TRBD1 (5 bases). The CDR3 covers 12 residues. The ends were cut back, 3 bases at V and 11 bases at J, with 13 bases in the middle. CDR1 and CDR2 (germline): MNHEY, SMNVEV (reference sequence). DNA of the CDR3: TGTGCCAGCAGTTTCCCGGGGGGAATGTACACCTTC. It encodes CASSFPGGMYTF.

The chain recombines TRBV24-1 with TRBJ1-4; 7 bases map to TRBD1. The CDR3 extends over 12 amino acids. Trimming took 12 bases from V and 4 from J; bases not matched to a gene: 4. The germline CDR1 and CDR2 sequences are KGHDR and SFDVKD. CDR3: CAVRDSNEKLFF. The CDR3 nucleotides are TGTGCCGTCCGGGACAGTAATGAAAAACTGTTTTTT.

This rearrangement joins TRBV29-1 to TRBJ1-6; D is unresolved. Trimming shortened V by 6 bases and J by 0 bases, and 6 bases separated the two germline ends. This CDR3 has 13 residues. From germline, CDR1 is SQVTM and CDR2 ANQGSEA. The CDR3 bases are TGCAGCGTCTCGGACTCCTATAATTCACCCCTCCACTTT. Its protein product is CSVSDSYNSPLHF.

The table lists this clonotype with a few counts. The J gene is TRBJ2-7, the V gene TRBV7-9, with 7 bases fitting TRBD1. Unmatched junction bases numbered 9, after V lost 5 bases and J lost 2 bases. The CDR3 has 15 residues. Germline V gene lookup returns CDR1 SEHNR and CDR2 FQNEAQ (reference sequence). CDR3 residues: CASSARQGSAYEQYF. As DNA, the CDR3 is TGTGCCAGCAGCGCCCGACAGGGCTCGGCCTACGAGCAGTACTTC.

This clonotype was observed a few times. The rearrangement uses TRBV20-1 and TRBJ1-3; 9 nucleotides line up with TRBD1. Germline CDR1 is DFQATT and CDR2 is SNEGSKA (reference sequence). With 5 bases clipped from V and 0 bases from J, the junction kept 5 bases outside the gene matches. The CDR3 sequence is 15 residues long. CDR3 nucleotides: TGCAGTGCTCATACGACAGGGGGCTCTGGAAACACCATATATTTT. Translating gives CSAHTTGGSGNTIYF.

This clonotype was recorded many times. The chain recombines TRBV7-9 with TRBJ1-3; tentative D call: TRBD1 (5 bases). Germline V gene data show CDR1 as SEHNR and CDR2 as FQNEAQ (reference sequence). The germline V and J ends were trimmed by 4 bases and 0 bases, with 10 bases remaining between them. The CDR3 contains 15 residues. The CDR3 sequence: CASSWGRSSGNTIYF. CDR3 in DNA: TGTGCCAGCAGCTGGGGACGGAGCTCTGGAAACACCATATATTTT.

This sequence joins TRBV18 and TRBJ2-7; D gene ambiguous. The V gene's germline CDR1 is KGHSH and CDR2 LQKENI. The CDR3 has 12 amino acids. With 3 bases removed from V and 5 bases from J, the gap between germline ends came to 8 bases. CDR3 loop: CASSPRFDEQYF. The DNA for the CDR3 is TGTGCCAGCTCACCGCGCTTCGACGAGCAGTACTTC.

This clonotype was counted at least ten times. CDR3 region: CASRIQRGTNEKLFF. CDR3 sequence (DNA): TGTGCCAGCAGAATACAAAGGGGGACTAATGAAAAACTGTTTTTT. The J gene is TRBJ1-4, the V gene TRBV28; TRBD1 might be the D (6 bases). This CDR3 contains 15 residues. Germline V gives CDR1 MDHEN, CDR2 SYDVKM. V was clipped by 6 bases and J by 2 bases, with 13 bases between them.

The chain joins TRBV12-3 or TRBV12-4 to TRBJ1-1, with 8 bases identical to TRBD1. The CDR3 runs to 14 residues. Unmatched junction bases numbered 5, after V lost 6 bases and J lost 2 bases. The CDR3 region is CASRVDRANTEAFF. CDR3 nucleotides: TGTGCCAGCAGGGTGGACAGGGCAAACACTGAAGCTTTCTTT.

This clonotype was seen repeatedly, ten times or more. V and J are TRBV7-2 and TRBJ2-7; TRBD1 aligns across 8 bases. The V gene's germline CDR1 is SGHTA and CDR2 FQGNSA. V dropped 5 bases and J dropped 4; count of bases not matched to a gene: 7. CDR3 size: 14 residues. The CDR3 DNA follows: TGTGCCAGCAGCCACCGGGACAGGTTTTACGAGCAGTACTTC. The encoded protein is CASSHRDRFYEQYF.

V and J are TRBV6-2 or TRBV6-3 and TRBJ2-5; D might be TRBD2 (5 bases). Germline lookup yields CDR1 MNHEY and CDR2 SVGEGT. V was clipped by 6 bases and J by 7 bases, with 12 bases between them. The CDR3 has 12 amino acids. In DNA form, the CDR3 reads TGTGCCAGCAGCCTACTCGGGGTGACCCAGTACTTC. It is translated as CASSLLGVTQYF.

This clonotype was found many times. The J gene is TRBJ1-1, the V gene TRBV7-8, with D possibly matching TRBD1 (6 bases). The V and J ends lost 2 bases and 5 bases respectively, with 21 bases between them. There are 17 residues in the CDR3. Germline assignment: CDR1 SGHVS and CDR2 FQNEAQ. CDR3 region: CASSLRSPGVGGTEAFF. The CDR3 region has the DNA TGTGCCAGCAGCTTAAGGTCGCCAGGGGTAGGGGGTACTGAAGCTTTCTTT.